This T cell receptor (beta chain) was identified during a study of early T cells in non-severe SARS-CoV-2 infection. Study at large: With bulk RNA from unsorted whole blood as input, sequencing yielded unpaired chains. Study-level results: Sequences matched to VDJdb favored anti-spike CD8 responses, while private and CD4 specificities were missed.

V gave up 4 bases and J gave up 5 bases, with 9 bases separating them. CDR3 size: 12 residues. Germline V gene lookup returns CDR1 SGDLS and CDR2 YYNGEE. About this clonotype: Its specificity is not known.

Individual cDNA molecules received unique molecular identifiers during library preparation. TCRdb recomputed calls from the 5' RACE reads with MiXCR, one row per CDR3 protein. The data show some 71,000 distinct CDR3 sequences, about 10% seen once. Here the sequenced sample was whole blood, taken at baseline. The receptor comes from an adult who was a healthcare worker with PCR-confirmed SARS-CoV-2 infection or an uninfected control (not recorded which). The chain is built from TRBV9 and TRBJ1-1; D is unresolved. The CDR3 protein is CASSRGDTEAFF. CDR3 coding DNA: TGTGCCAGCAGCCGCGGGGATACTGAAGCTTTCTTT.